The present T cell receptor (beta chain) was sequenced within a study of T cell responses to AZD1222 COVID-19 vaccine. Whole-study findings and limits: Seropositive AZD1222 recipients at baseline numbered only six or seven.

Assay: immunoSEQ multiplex PCR; the TCRdb copy retains only in-frame clones and omits some. The sample includes 150,000 or so clones, around 83% of them seen just once. With regard to this clone: As yet, its antigen is unknown.

CDR3 size: 19 residues. The germline CDR1 and CDR2 sequences are LGHDT and YNNKEL (reference sequence). V dropped 1 base and J dropped 0; count of bases not matched to a gene: 10. Sequencing used peripheral blood, obtained on day 0 of MenACWY control vaccination. The receptor was derived from an adult in good health. The chain recombines TRBV3-1 (or the pseudogene TRBV3-2) with TRBJ1-4; 8 bases align to TRBD1. CDR3 amino acids: CASSQVPPGQVATNEKLFF. As DNA, the CDR3 is TGTGCCAGCAGCCAAGTACCTCCGGGACAGGTGGCAACTAATGAAAAACTGTTTTTT.